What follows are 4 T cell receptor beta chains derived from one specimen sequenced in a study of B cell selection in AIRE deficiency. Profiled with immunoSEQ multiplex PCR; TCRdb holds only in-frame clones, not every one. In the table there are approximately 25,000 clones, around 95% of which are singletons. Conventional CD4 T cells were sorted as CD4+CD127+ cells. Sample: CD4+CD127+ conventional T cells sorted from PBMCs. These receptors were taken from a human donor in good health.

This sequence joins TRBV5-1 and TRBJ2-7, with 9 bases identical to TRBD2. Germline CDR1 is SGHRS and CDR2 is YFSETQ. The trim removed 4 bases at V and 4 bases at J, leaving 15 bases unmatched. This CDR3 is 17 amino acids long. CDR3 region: CASSPGGSGSFTYEQYF. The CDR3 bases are TGCGCCAGCAGCCCGGGTGGTAGCGGGAGTTTTACGTACGAGCAGTACTTC.

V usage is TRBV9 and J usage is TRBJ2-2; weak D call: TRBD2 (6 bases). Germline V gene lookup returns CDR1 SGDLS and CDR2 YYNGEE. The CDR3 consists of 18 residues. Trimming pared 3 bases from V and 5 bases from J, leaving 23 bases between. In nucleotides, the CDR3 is TGTGCCAGCAGCGCCCCCCCCCGGGGGAGGTCGGATACCGGGGAGCTGTTTTTT. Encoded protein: CASSAPPRGRSDTGELFF.

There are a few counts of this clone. CDR3 amino acids: CASRMFEDRVYEQYF. The CDR3 DNA follows: TGCGCCAGCAGGATGTTTGAGGACAGGGTCTACGAGCAGTACTTC. The chain links TRBV5-1 to TRBJ2-7; 8 nucleotides match TRBD1. V trimming: 5 bases; J trimming: 3 bases; junction bases outside the gene matches: 10. The CDR3 covers 15 residues. The germline V gene encodes CDR1 SGHRS and CDR2 YFSETQ.

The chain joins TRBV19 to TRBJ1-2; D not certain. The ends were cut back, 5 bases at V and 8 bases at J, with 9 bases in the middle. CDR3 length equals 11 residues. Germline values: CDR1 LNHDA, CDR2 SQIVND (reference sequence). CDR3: CASSVGLGYTF. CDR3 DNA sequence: TGTGCCAGTAGTGTAGGGCTAGGCTACACCTTC.